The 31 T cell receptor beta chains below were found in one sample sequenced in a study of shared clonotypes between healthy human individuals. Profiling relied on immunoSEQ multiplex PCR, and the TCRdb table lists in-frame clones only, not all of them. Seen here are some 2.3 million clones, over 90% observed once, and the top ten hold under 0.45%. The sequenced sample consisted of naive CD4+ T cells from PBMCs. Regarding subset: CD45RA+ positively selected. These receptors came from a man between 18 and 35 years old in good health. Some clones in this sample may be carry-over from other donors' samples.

The CDR3 region has the DNA TGTGCCAGCTCGCCTCTGGCCAGGGCCCACGAGCAGTACTTC. Its translation: CASSPLARAHEQYF. The chain links TRBV18 to TRBJ2-7; the D gene is possibly TRBD1 (5 bases). This CDR3 is 14 amino acids long. Trimming shortened V by 6 bases and J by 5 bases, and 17 bases separated the two germline ends. The V gene's germline CDR1 is KGHSH and CDR2 LQKENI.

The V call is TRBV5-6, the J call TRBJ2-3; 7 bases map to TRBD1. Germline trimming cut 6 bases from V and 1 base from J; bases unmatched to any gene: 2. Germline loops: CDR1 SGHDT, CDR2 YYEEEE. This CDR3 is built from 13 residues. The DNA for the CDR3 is TGTGCCAGCAAGGGGGCCCGCACAGATACGCAGTATTTT. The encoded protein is CASKGARTDTQYF.

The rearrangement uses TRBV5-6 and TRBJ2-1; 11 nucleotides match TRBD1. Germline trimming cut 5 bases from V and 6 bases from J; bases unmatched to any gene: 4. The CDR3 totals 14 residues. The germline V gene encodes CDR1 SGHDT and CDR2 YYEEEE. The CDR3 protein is CASRYGTGGNEQFF. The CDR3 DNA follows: TGTGCCAGCAGGTACGGGACAGGGGGCAATGAGCAGTTCTTC.

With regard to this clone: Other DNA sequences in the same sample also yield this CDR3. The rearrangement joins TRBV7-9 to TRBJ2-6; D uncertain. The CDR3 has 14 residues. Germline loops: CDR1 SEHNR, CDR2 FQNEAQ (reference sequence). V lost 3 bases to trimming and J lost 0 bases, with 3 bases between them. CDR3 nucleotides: TGTGCCAGCAGCTTCAGCTCTGGGGCCAACGTCCTGACTTTC. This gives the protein CASSFSSGANVLTF.

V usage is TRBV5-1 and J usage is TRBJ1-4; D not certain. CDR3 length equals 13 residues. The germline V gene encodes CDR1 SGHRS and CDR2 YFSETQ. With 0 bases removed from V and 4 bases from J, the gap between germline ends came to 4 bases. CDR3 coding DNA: TGCGCCAGCAGCTTGGACGTTAATGAAAAACTGTTTTTT. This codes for CASSLDVNEKLFF.

The CDR3 nucleotides are TGTGCCAGCACGGGGTACAGCTCCTACAATGAGCAGTTCTTC. This translates into CASTGYSSYNEQFF. The chain recombines TRBV2 with TRBJ2-1, with TRBD2 as a possible D gene (5 bases). Per germline, CDR1 SNHLY and CDR2 FYNNEI. The CDR3 sequence is 14 residues long. V was trimmed by 7 bases and J by 0 bases, leaving 10 bases between them.

CDR3 region: CASSQGTGPTGLYGYTF. The CDR3 nucleotides are TGTGCCAGCAGTCAAGGGACAGGGCCTACCGGATTATATGGCTACACCTTC. V is TRBV6-1 and J is TRBJ1-2; 9 positions agree with TRBD1. The CDR3 has 17 amino acids. Looked up from germline, CDR1 is MNHNS and CDR2 is SASEGT. V lost 5 bases, J lost 5 bases, and 15 bases stayed unmatched.

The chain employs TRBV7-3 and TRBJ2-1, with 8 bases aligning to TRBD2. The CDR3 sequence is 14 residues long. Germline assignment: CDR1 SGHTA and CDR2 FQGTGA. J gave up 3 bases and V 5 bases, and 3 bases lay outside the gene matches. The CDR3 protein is CASSISGSYNEQFF. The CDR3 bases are TGTGCCAGCAGCATAAGCGGGAGCTACAATGAGCAGTTCTTC.

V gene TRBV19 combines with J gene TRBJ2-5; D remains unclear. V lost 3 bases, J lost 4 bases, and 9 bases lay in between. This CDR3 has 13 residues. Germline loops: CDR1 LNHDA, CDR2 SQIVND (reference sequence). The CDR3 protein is CASSIGRSETQYF. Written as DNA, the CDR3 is TGTGCCAGTAGTATTGGACGGTCAGAGACCCAGTACTTC.

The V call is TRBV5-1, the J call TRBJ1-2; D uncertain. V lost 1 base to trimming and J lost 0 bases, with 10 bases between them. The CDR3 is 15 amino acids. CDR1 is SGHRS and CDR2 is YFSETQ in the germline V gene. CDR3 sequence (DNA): TGCGCCAGCAGCTTGTATGCTGCTTCTAACTATGGCTACACCTTC. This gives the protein CASSLYAASNYGYTF. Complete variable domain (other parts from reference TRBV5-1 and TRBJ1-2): KAGVTQTPRYLIKTRGQQVTLSCSPISGHRSVSWYQQTPGQGLQFLFEYFSETQRNKGNFPGRFSGRQFSNSRSEMNVSTLELGDSALYLCASSLYAASNYGYTFGSGTRLTVV.

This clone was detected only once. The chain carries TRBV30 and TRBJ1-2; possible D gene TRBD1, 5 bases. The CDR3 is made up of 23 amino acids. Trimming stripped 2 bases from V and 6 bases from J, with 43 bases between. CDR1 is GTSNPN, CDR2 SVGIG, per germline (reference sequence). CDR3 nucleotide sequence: TGTGCCTGGAGTCAATCCCCTCGGGGCGGTGCCCAGGGTCCCACGCACTTGGGGCATGGCTACACCTTC. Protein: CAWSQSPRGGAQGPTHLGHGYTF.

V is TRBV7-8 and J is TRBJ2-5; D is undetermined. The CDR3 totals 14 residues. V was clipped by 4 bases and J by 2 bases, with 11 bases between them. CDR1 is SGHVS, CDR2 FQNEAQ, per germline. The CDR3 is CASSSPGQQETQYF. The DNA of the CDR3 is TGTGCCAGCAGCTCTCCTGGTCAGCAAGAGACCCAGTACTTC.

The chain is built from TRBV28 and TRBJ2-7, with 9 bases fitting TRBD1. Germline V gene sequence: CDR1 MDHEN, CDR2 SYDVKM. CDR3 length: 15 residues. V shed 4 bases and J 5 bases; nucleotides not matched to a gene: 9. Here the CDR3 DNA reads TGTGCCAGCAGTTCGGCCGGGACAGGGTCGGACGAGCAGTACTTC. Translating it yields CASSSAGTGSDEQYF.

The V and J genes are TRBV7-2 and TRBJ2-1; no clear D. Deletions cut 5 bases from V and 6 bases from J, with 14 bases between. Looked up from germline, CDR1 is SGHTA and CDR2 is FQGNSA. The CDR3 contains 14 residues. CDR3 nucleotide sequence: TGTGCCAGCAGCGCCGACCACGGCGTCAATGAGCAGTTCTTC. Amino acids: CASSADHGVNEQFF.

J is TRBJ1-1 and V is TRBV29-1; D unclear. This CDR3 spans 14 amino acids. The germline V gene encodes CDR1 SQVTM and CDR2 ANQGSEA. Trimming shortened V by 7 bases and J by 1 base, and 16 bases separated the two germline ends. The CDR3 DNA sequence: TGCAGCGCTTTGTGGCGGGGAGGGAACACTGAAGCTTTCTTT. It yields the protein CSALWRGGNTEAFF.

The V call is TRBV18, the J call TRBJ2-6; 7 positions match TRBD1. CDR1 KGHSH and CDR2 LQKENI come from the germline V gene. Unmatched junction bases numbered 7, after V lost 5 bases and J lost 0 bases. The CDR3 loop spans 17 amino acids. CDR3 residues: CASSKRTGSSGANVLTF. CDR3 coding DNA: TGTGCCAGCTCAAAAAGGACAGGCAGCTCTGGGGCCAACGTCCTGACTTTC.

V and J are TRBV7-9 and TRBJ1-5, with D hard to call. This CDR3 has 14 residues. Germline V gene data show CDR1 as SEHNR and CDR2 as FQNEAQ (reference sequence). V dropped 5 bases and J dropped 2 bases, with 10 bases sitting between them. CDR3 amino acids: CASSRTGGNQPQHF. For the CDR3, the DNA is TGTGCCAGCAGCCGGACTGGGGGCAATCAGCCCCAGCATTTT.

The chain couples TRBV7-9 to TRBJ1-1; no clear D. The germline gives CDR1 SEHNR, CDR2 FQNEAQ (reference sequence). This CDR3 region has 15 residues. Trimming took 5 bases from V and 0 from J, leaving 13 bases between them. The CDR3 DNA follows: TGTGCCAGCAGCCCCGGCCGCAGTATGAACACTGAAGCTTTCTTT. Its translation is CASSPGRSMNTEAFF.

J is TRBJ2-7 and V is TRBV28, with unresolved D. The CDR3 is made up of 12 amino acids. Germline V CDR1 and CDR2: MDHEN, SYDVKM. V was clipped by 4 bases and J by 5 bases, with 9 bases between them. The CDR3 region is CASSSMTDEQYF. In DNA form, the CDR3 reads TGTGCCAGCAGTTCCATGACGGACGAGCAGTACTTC.

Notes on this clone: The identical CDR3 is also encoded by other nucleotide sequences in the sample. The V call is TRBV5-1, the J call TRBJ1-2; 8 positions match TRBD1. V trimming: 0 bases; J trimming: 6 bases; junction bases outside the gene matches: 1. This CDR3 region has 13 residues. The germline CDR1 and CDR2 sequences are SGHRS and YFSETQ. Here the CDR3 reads CASSLGQGHGYTF. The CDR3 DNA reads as TGCGCCAGCAGCTTGGGACAGGGGCATGGCTACACCTTC.

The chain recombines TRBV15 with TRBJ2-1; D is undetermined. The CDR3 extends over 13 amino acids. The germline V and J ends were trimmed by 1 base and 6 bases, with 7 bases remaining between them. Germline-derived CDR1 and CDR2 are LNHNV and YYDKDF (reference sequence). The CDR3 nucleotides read TGTGCCACCAGCAGAGCTAGACTCAATGAGCAGTTCTTC. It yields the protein CATSRARLNEQFF.

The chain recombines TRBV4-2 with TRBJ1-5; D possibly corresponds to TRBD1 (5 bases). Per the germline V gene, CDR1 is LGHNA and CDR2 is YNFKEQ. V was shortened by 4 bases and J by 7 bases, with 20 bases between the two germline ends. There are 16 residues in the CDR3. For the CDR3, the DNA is TGTGCCAGCAGCCCCTTTCGAGGGGCGGTTGTGCAGCCCCAGCATTTT. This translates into CASSPFRGAVVQPQHF.

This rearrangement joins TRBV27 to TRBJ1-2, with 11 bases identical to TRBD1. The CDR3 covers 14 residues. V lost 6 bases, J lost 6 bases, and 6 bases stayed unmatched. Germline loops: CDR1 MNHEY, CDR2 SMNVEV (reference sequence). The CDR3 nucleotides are TGTGCCAGCAGCCCGGACAGGGGGCAAGATGGCTACACCTTC. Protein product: CASSPDRGQDGYTF.

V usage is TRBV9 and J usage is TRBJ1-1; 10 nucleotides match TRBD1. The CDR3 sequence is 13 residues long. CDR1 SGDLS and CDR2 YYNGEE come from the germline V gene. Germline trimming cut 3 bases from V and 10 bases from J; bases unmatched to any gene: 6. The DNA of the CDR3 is TGTGCCAGCAGCGCAGGGACAGGGGTGGCAGCTTTCTTT. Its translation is CASSAGTGVAAFF. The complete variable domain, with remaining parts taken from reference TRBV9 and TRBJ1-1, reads DSGVTQTPKHLITATGQRVTLRCSPRSGDLSVYWYQQSLDQGLQFLIQYYNGEERAKGNILERFSAQQFPDLHSELNLSSLELGDSALYFCASSAGTGVAAFFGQGTRLTVV.

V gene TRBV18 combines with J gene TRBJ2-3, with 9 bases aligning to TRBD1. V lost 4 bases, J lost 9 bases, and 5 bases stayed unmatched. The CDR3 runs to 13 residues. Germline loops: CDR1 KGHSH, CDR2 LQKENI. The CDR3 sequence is CASSRTGDETQYF. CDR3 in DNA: TGTGCCAGCTCACGGACAGGGGACGAGACGCAGTATTTT.

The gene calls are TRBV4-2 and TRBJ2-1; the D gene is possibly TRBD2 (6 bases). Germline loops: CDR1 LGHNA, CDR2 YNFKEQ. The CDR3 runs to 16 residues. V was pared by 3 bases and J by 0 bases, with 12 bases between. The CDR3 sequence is CASSHKLASSYNEQFF. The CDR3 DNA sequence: TGTGCCAGCAGCCACAAGCTAGCGAGCTCCTACAATGAGCAGTTCTTC.

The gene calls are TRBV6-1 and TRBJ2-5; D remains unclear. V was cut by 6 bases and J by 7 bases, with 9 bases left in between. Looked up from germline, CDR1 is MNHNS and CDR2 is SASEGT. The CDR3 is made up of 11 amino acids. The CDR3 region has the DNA TGTGCCAGCAGGACCCTAGGGACCCAGTACTTC. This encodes CASRTLGTQYF.

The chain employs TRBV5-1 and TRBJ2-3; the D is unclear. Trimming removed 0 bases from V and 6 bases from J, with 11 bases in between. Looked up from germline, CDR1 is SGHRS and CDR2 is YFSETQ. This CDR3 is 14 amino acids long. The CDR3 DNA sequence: TGCGCCAGCAGCTTGGAGAGGCCTCCCGATACGCAGTATTTT. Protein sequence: CASSLERPPDTQYF.

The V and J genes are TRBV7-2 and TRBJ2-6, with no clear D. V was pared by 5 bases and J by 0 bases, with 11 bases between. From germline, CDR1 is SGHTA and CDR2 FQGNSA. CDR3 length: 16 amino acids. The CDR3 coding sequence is TGTGCCAGCAGCGTACAGCGCTACTCTGGGGCCAACGTCCTGACTTTC. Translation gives CASSVQRYSGANVLTF.

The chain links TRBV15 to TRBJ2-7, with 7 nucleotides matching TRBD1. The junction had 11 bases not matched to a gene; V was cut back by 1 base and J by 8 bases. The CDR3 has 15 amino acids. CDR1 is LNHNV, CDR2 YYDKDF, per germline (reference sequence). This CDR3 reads CATSRGGTENTKQYF. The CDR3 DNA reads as TGTGCCACCAGCAGAGGTGGGACAGAGAATACGAAGCAGTACTTC.

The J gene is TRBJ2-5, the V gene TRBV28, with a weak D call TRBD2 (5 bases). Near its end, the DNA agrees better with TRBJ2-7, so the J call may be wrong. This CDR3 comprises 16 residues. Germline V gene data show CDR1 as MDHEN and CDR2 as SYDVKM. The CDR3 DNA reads TGTGCCAGCAGTCGCTTGGGAGCAGGCAGCTCCTACGAGCAGTACTTC. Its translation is CASSRLGAGSSYEQYF.